The present T cell receptor (beta chain) was sequenced within a study of tumor-infiltrating lymphocytes in primary liver carcinoma. Across the study: Patients of both sexes were 30 to 69 years old. The study's findings and limits: Between tumor regions, pairs overlapped more than tumor-adjacent and tumor-blood pairs did. Just around 7.5-25% of top clones spanned all five tumor regions.

This CDR3 comprises 13 residues. Trimming removed 0 bases from V and 4 bases from J, with 3 bases in between. Germline CDR1 reads ENHRY; CDR2 reads SYGVKD. Production of TCR beta cDNA used 400 to 600 ng total RNA together with a constant-region primer. Nested multiplex PCR, run for three rounds with slightly modified ARM-PCR, yielded TCR beta libraries. The first two PCR rounds used TRBV1-TRBV30 forward primers with a C-beta reverse primer, around 10 cycles each. TCRdb passed the multiplex PCR reads through MiXCR, listing each CDR3 protein once. The data hold roughly 120,000 distinct CDR3 sequences, with 55% to 75% observed a single time. There are many counts of this clonotype. The antigen is not known. DNA and RNA were both co-extracted from about 20-30 mg of bulk tissue that had not been sorted. The patients presented with primary liver carcinoma, which was managed through surgical resection.

The rearrangement uses TRBV10-3 and TRBJ2-2; D is unresolved. Sequences were obtained from liver tumor tissue from sampling region 1. The subset was: tumor region T1, superior pole. This receptor was identified in an older woman with primary liver carcinoma and hepatitis B virus infection. CDR3 in DNA: TGTGCCATCAGTGAGTCGCTCACCGGGGAGCTGTTTTTT. Protein: CAISESLTGELFF.